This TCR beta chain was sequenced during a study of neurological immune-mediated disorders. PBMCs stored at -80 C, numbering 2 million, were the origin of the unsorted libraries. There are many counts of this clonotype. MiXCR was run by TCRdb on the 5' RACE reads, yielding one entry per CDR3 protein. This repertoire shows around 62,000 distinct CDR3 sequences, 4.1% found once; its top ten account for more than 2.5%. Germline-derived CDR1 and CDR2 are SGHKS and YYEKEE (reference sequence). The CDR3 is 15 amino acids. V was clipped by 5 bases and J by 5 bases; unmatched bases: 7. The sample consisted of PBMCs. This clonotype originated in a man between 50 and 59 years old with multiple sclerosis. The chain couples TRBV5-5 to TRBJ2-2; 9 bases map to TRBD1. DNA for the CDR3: TGTGCCAGCAGTCTCGGGACAGGGAGTACCGGGGAGCTGTTTTTT. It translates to CASSLGTGSTGELFF.